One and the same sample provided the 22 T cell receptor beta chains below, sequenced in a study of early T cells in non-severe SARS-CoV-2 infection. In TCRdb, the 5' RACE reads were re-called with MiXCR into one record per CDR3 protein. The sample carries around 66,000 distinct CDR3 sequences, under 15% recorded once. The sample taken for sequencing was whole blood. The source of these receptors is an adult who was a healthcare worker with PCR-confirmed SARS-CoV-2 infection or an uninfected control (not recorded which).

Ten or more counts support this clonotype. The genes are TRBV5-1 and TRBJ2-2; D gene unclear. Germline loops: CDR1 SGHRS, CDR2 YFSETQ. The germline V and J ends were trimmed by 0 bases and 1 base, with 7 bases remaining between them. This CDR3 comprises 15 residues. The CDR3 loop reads CASSLGPRNTGELFF. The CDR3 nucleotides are TGCGCCAGCAGCTTGGGCCCGAGGAACACCGGGGAGCTGTTTTTT. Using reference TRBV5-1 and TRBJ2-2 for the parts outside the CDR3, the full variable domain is KAGVTQTPRYLIKTRGQQVTLSCSPISGHRSVSWYQQTPGQGLQFLFEYFSETQRNKGNFPGRFSGRQFSNSRSEMNVSTLELGDSALYLCASSLGPRNTGELFFGEGSRLTVL.

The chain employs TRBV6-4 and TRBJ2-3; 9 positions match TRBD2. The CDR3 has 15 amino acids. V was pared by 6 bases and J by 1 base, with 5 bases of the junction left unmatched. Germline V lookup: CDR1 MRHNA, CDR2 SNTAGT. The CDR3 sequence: CASSNGGRGTDTQYF. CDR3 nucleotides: TGTGCCAGCAGCAACGGCGGGAGGGGCACAGATACGCAGTATTTT.

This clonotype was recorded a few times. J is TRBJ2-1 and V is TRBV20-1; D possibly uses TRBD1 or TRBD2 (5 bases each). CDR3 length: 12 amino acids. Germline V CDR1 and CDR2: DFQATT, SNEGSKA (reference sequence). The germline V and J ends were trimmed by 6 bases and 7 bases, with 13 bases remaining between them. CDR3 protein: CSAHHGGNEQFF. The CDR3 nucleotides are TGCAGTGCCCACCATGGGGGAAATGAGCAGTTCTTC.

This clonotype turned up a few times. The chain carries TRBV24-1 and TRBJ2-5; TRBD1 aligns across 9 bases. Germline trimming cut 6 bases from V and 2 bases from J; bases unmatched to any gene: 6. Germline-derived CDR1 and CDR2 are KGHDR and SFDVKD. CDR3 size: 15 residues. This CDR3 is CATSTGGYRQETQYF. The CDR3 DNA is TGTGCCACCAGTACAGGGGGCTATCGGCAAGAGACCCAGTACTTC.

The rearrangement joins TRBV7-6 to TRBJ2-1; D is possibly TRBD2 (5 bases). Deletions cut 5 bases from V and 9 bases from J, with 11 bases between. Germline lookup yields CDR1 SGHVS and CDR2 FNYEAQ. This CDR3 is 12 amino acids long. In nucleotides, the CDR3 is TGTGCCAGCAGCCCCCTAGCTTTTGAGCAGTTCTTC. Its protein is CASSPLAFEQFF.

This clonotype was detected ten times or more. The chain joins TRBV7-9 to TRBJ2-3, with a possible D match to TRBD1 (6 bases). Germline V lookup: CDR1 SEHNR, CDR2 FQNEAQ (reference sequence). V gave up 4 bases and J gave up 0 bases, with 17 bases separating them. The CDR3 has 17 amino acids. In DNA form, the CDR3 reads TGTGCCAGCAGCTACATAATCTGGACAGAAAGCACAGATACGCAGTATTTT. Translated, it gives CASSYIIWTESTDTQYF. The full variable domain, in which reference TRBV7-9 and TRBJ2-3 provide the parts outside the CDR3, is DTGVSQNPRHKITKRGQNVTFRCDPISEHNRLYWYRQTLGQGPEFLTYFQNEAQLEKSRLLSDRFSAERPKGSFSTLEIQRTEQGDSAMYLCASSYIIWTESTDTQYFGPGTRLTVL.

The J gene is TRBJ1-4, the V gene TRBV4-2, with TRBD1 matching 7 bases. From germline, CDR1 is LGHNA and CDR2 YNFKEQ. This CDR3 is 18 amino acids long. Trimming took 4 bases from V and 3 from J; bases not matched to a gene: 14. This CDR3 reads CASSPGGYRQGPNEKLFF. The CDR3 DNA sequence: TGTGCCAGCAGCCCAGGGGGGTACAGACAGGGACCTAATGAAAAACTGTTTTTT.

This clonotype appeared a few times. As DNA, the CDR3 is TGTGCCAGCAGTTTCGGAGACATTCAGTACTTC. Encoded protein: CASSFGDIQYF. This chain uses TRBV28 with TRBJ2-4; D gene ambiguous. CDR1 is MDHEN and CDR2 is SYDVKM in the germline V gene. The CDR3 sequence is 11 residues long. Deletions cut 3 bases from V and 8 bases from J, with 5 bases between.

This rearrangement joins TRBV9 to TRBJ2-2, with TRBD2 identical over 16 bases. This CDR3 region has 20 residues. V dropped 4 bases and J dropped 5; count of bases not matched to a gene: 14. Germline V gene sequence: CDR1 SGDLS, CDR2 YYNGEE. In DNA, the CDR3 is TGTGCCAGCAGCAGTACTCCGGGACTAGCGGGAGGGCCGTGGACCGGGGAGCTGTTTTTT. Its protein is CASSSTPGLAGGPWTGELFF.

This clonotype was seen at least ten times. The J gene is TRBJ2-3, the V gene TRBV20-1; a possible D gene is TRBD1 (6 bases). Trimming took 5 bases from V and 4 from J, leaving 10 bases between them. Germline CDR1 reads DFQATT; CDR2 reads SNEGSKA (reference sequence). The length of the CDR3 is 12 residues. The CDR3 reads CSARKGADTQYF. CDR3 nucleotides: TGCAGTGCTCGTAAGGGGGCAGATACGCAGTATTTT.

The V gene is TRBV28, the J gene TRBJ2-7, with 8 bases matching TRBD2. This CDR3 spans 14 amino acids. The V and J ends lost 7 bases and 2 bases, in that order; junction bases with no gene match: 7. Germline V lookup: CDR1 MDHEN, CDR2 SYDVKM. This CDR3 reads CASTIPGGAYEQYF. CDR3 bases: TGTGCCAGCACCATTCCCGGGGGGGCCTACGAGCAGTACTTC.

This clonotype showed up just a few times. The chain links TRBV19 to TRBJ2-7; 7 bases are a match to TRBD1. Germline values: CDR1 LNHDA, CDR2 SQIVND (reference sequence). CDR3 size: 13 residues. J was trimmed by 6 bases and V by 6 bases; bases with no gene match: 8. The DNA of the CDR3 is TGTGCCAGTAGCCCCCAAGGGGGCCTCGAGCAGTACTTC. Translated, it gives CASSPQGGLEQYF.

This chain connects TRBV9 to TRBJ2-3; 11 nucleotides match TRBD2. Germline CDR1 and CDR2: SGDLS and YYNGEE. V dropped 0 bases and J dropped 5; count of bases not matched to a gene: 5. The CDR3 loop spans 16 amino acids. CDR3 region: CASSVGGLAGGDTQYF. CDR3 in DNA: TGTGCCAGCAGCGTAGGGGGGCTAGCGGGAGGAGATACGCAGTATTTT.

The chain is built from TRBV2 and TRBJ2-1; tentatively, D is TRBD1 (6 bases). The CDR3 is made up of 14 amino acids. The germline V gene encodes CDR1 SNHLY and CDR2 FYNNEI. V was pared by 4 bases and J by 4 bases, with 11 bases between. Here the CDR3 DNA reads TGTGCCAGCAGTGGCACAGGGTTATACAATGAGCAGTTCTTC. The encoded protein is CASSGTGLYNEQFF.

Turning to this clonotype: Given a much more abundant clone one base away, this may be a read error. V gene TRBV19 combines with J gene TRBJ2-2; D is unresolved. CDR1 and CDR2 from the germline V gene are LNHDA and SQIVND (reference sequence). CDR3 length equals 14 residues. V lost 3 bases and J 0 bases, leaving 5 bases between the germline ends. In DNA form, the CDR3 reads TGTGCCAGTAGTATTAGACCGAACACCGGGGAGCTGTTTTTT. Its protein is CASSIRPNTGELFF. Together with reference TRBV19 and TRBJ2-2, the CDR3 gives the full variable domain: DGGITQSPKYLFRKEGQNVTLSCEQNLNHDAMYWYRQDPGQGLRLIYYSQIVNDFQKGDIAEGYSVSREKKESFPLTVTSAQKNPTAFYLCASSIRPNTGELFFGEGSRLTVL.

This CDR3 reads CASGLGVRETQYF. In DNA form, the CDR3 reads TGTGCCAGCGGCCTAGGGGTGAGAGAGACCCAGTACTTC. The rearrangement joins TRBV19 to TRBJ2-5; TRBD1 is a possible D gene (5 bases). The CDR3 totals 13 residues. Germline lookup yields CDR1 LNHDA and CDR2 SQIVND (reference sequence). V lost 9 bases and J 4 bases, leaving 15 bases between the germline ends.

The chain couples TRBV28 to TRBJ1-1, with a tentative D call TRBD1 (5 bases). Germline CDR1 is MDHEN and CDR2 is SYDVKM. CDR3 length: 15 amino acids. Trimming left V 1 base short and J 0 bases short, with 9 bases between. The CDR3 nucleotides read TGTGCCAGCAGTTTATTGGGGGATATGAACACTGAAGCTTTCTTT. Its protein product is CASSLLGDMNTEAFF.

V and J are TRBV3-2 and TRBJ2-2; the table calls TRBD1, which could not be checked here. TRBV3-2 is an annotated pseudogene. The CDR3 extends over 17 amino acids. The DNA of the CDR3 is TGTGCCAGCAGCCAAGATCCCAGGGGGGCGAACACCGGGGAGCTGTTTTTT. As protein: CASSQDPRGANTGELFF.

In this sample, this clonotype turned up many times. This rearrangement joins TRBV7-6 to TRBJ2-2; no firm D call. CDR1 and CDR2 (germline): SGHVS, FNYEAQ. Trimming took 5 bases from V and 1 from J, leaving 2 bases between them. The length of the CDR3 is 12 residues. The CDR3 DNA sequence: TGTGCCAGCAGCCTGAACACCGGGGAGCTGTTTTTT. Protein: CASSLNTGELFF. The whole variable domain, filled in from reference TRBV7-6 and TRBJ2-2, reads GAGVSQSPRYKVTKRGQDVALRCDPISGHVSLYWYRQALGQGPEFLTYFNYEAQQDKSGLPNDRFSAERPEGSISTLTIQRTEQRDSAMYRCASSLNTGELFFGEGSRLTVL.

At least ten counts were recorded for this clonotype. This CDR3 is CASSRPGRDTQYF. The CDR3 DNA reads as TGTGCCAGCAGCCGTCCCGGGCGTGATACGCAGTATTTT. The chain links TRBV27 to TRBJ2-3; D is unresolved. V was pared by 6 bases and J by 6 bases, with 13 bases between. The CDR3 consists of 13 residues. From germline, CDR1 is MNHEY and CDR2 SMNVEV (reference sequence).

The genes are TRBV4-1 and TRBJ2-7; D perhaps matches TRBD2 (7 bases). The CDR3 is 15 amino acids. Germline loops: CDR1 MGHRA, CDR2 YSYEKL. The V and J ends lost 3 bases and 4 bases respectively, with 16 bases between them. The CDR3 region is CASSQGGAASYEQYF. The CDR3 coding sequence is TGCGCCAGCAGCCAGGGGGGGGCGGCTTCGTACGAGCAGTACTTC.

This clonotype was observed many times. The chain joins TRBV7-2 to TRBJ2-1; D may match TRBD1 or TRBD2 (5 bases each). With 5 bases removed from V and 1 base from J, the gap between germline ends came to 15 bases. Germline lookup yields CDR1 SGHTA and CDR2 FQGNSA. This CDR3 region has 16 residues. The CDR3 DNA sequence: TGTGCCAGCAGCCCCCGGTCCGGGGCTTCCTACAATGAGCAGTTCTTC. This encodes CASSPRSGASYNEQFF.